Listed below are T cell receptor beta chains from one sample, sequenced in a study of T cells in Graves' hyperthyroidism and ophthalmopathy. TCRdb passed the multiplex PCR reads through MiXCR, listing each CDR3 protein once. The sample comprises under 650,000 distinct CDR3 sequences, roughly 16% of which are singletons, and 3% to 4.5% rests with the top ten. Material for sequencing was blood. The receptor set was obtained from a woman in her twenties or thirties with Graves' hyperthyroidism. CDR3s include the opening cysteine and the closing phenylalanine or tryptophan. The order of the fields is V gene, D gene, CDR3 protein. The D gene is left open where the match is weak.

>TRBV4-3|.
CASSQDPGDGYEQFF
>TRBV6-1|TRBD1
CASSEKDRDAHLVNTEAFF
>TRBV29-1|TRBD1
CSAGGQGFEYEQFF
>TRBV7-9|.
CASSLRTADEQFF
>TRBV5-1|.
CASSLVGGDNEQFF
>TRBV12-3/TRBV12-4|.
CASLPEQGTDTQYF
>TRBV6-1|TRBD1
CATSPPGQGKETQYF
>TRBV5-1|TRBD2
CASSLAYQRESSEQFF
>TRBV19|.
CASSIGVAGHEQFF
>TRBV29-1|TRBD1
CSGKTGGEGDYGYTF
>TRBV27|TRBD1
CASSSGRGYYNEQFF
>TRBV7-2|.
CASSRRGASYEQYF
>TRBV20-1|.
CSARHGTGSLEQYF
>TRBV5-1|TRBD2
CASSLQAGRTDTQYF
>TRBV20-1|TRBD1
CSAPHEAGGYDEQFF
>TRBV9|.
CASSVGNNQPQHF
>TRBV10-2|TRBD2
CASSTGLALTQYF
>TRBV20-1|.
CSARDRLAQRETQYF
>TRBV11-2|.
CASSIEQGGLQETQYF
>TRBV6-1|TRBD1
CASTSAGTGGHEQFF
>TRBV4-2|.
CASRNTLAGRRTNYGYTF
>TRBV11-3|TRBD1
CASSLGVGTDLNEQFF
>TRBV20-1|TRBD2
CSARERTGGSYNEQFF
>TRBV4-3|.
CASSLGAASSSYEQYF
>TRBV9|.
CASSSPHSYNEQFF
>TRBV5-1|TRBD2
CASSLIASGRNTGELFF
>TRBV6-1|.
CASSEWGALETQYF
>TRBV19|.
CASTKGTGRPNEQFF
>TRBV9|TRBD1
CASSPSRTGRTEAFF
>TRBV6-4|.
CASSDSGNNEQFF
>TRBV7-9|.
CASSPGRRYPSYNEQFF
>TRBV10-3|TRBD1
CAISAGTGNNQETQYF
>TRBV5-1|TRBD2
CASSPPSNSGKDRDEQYF
>TRBV2|.
CASSVGGAYGYTF
>TRBV7-2|TRBD1
CTSSVTSTGGYEQYF
>TRBV2|.
CASREFYNEGGTDTQYF
>TRBV7-9|TRBD1
CASTRTGAYNEQFF
>TRBV27|.
CASSPKQGSGANVLTF
>TRBV27|.
CASSSTRITWVDEQFF
>TRBV6-1|.
CASSGRTANYEQYF
>TRBV13|TRBD2
CASSSDGLAGVTDTQYF
>TRBV7-9|TRBD2
CASSHTSGGNIQYF
>TRBV13|TRBD1
CASSTTQDRDHEQYF
>TRBV27|.
CASSLGSGGLNTEAFF
>TRBV7-9|.
CASSDSESYEQYF
>TRBV6-5|.
CASSYVGSPQETQYF
>TRBV20-1|.
CSAPTGNTEAFF
>TRBV28|.
CASSLPVDLYNEQFF
>TRBV20-1|.
CSARNRGVWAAEDSNQPQHF
>TRBV27|.
CASSSWWGNYEQYF
>TRBV3-1|.
CASSHGFTTDTQYF
>TRBV28|.
CASSSEGMTGNTEAFF
>TRBV7-9|.
CASSFSISGDTQYF
>TRBV5-1|.
CASSLVGVTEAFF